Listed below are T cell receptor beta chains from one sample, sequenced in a study of CD8+ T cells in alopecia areata. The data were produced by immunoSEQ multiplex PCR, yet TCRdb's version contains in-frame clones alone and is incomplete. The sample shows roughly 64,000 clones, around 46% of them seen only once. This specimen was CD8+ T cells sorted from blood, taken at approximately week 37, from a patient treated with tofacitinib. Receptors originate from a human donor with alopecia areata. CDR3s include the opening cysteine and the closing phenylalanine or tryptophan. Fields, in order: V gene, CDR3 protein.

>TRBV28
CASSQLVGGNQPQHF
>TRBV7-8
CASSLGLGNQPQHF
>TRBV7-6
CASSLGASGTYEQYF
>TRBV9
CASSPGLFYEQYF
>TRBV5-1
CASSLGVSRSTYEQYF
>TRBV29-1
CSVWTGSDEQYF
>TRBV4-3
CASSQAGWGQHSNQPQHF
>TRBV11-2
CASTPTPGQDVYEQYF
>TRBV21-1
CASSSIGTAKNIQYF
>TRBV30
CAWSPGKGEAFF
>TRBV27
CASSYPGQGVYEQYF
>TRBV7-9
CASSLRTDEQYF
>TRBV29-1
CSVNRGSSYEQYF
>TRBV30
CAWSSGQNNEQFF
>TRBV4-1
CASSRPGELFF
>TRBV7-9
CASSIYLDRDNEQYF
>TRBV30
CASREGNTGELFF
>TRBV7-6
CASSWAGGSEQYF
>TRBV29-1
CSVDWGRGDEKLFF
>TRBV18
CASSPAVNTEAFF
>TRBV29-1
CSVEEGASGSYYEQYF
>TRBV29-1
CSASGFLSYEQYF
>TRBV6-5
CATEEGGSGYNEQFF
>TRBV7-3
CASSITGGETQYF
>TRBV28
CASSLGQRTGEETQYF
>TRBV28
CASSPGSLNGYTF
>TRBV29-1
CSVGTGLGEQYF
>TRBV25-1
CASRDSRGNTEAFF
>TRBV4-2
CASSLSPGDGYEQYF
>TRBV7-9
CASSRSSDGSSYEQYF
>TRBV19
CASSIVAGGVHNEQFF
>TRBV30
CAWSVYSHGEQYF
>TRBV18
CASSPDRGTEAFF
>TRBV7-9
CASSSPPSEQYF
>TRBV4-3
CASSQGLAGYYNEQFF
>TRBV27
CASSLGGWEQFF
>TRBV23-1
CASSQELVGSSYEQYF
>TRBV7-9
CASRDVGEANEKLFF
>TRBV29-1
CSVAGRGQVYGYTF
>TRBV5-1
CASSLGREFDEQYF
>TRBV5-1
CASSPGGAEAFF
>TRBV4-1
CASSLSGTGLSGANVLTF